The clone carrying this T cell receptor (beta chain) was picked up one time. What it binds is unknown. This sample is drawn from a study of graft-versus-host responses after intestinal transplantation. Findings and limits, study-wide: Recipient-marrow GvH clones were detected, some having first appeared in ileum or blood.

The germline V gene has CDR1 SGHDT and CDR2 YYEEEE. The CDR3 extends over 18 amino acids. V was clipped by 2 bases and J by 0 bases; unmatched bases: 9. Sequencing used immunoSEQ multiplex PCR; TCRdb keeps in-frame clones, though not all of them. Among tens of thousands of clones listed, about nine tenths were seen once. The TCR was taken from a human donor who received an intestinal transplant. The chain is built from TRBV5-6 and TRBJ1-5; TRBD1 agrees at 9 bases. The material was unstimulated CD4+ T cells sorted from spleen or lymph node cells, obtained before intestinal transplant. CDR3 residues: CASSLRDRAGYSNQPQHF. The CDR3, as DNA: TGTGCCAGCAGCTTACGGGACAGGGCGGGTTATAGCAATCAGCCCCAGCATTTT.